Listed here are 8 T cell receptor beta chains from one sample, sequenced in a study of T-cell memory formation after mild COVID-19. TCRdb reanalysed the 5' RACE reads using MiXCR and keeps one entry per CDR3 protein. This sample has under 250,000 distinct CDR3 sequences; 8% to 9.5% occur once, and the top ten carry 20% to 25%. The specimen was PBMCs or a T cell subset sorted from them (not recorded which). These receptors all stem from a man younger than 30 who had mild COVID-19 (a few samples of this study predate the infection). Cell type and time point are not known.

The chain recombines TRBV5-1 with TRBJ2-5; maybe TRBD1 (6 bases). Germline V lookup: CDR1 SGHRS, CDR2 YFSETQ. The CDR3 is 17 amino acids. The V end was cut by 7 bases, the J end by 4 bases, with 26 bases between. The CDR3 nucleotides read TGCGCCAGCCACCACAACTCGGCCAGGGGACAACGAGAGACCCAGTACTTC. Amino acids: CASHHNSARGQRETQYF.

The rearrangement links TRBV9 to TRBJ1-2; D gene unclear. The length of the CDR3 is 12 residues. V lost 3 bases to trimming and J lost 8 bases, with 11 bases between them. Germline CDR1 reads SGDLS; CDR2 reads YYNGEE. CDR3 in DNA: TGTGCCAGCAGCGCCGGAGGAGGCGGCTACACCTTC. Protein product: CASSAGGGGYTF.

This clonotype came up a few times. The chain has TRBV4-3 and TRBJ2-5; possible D gene TRBD1, 5 bases. Germline V gene lookup returns CDR1 LGHNA and CDR2 YSLEER. V was pared by 1 base and J by 4 bases, with 13 bases between. The CDR3 covers 15 residues. The CDR3 nucleotides are TGCGCCAGCAGCCAAGGCTGGGGCGATCTAGAGACCCAGTACTTC. It specifies CASSQGWGDLETQYF.

This clonotype was detected a few times. V is TRBV5-1 and J is TRBJ2-2, with unresolved D. Between the trimmed V and J ends, which lost 6 bases and 2 bases, there was a span of 14 bases. This CDR3 has 15 amino acids. Germline assignment: CDR1 SGHRS and CDR2 YFSETQ. CDR3: CASTPLGRNTGELFF. In nucleotides, the CDR3 is TGCGCCAGCACCCCTTTGGGCAGAAACACCGGGGAGCTGTTTTTT. The whole variable domain, remainder taken from reference TRBV5-1 and TRBJ2-2, is KAGVTQTPRYLIKTRGQQVTLSCSPISGHRSVSWYQQTPGQGLQFLFEYFSETQRNKGNFPGRFSGRQFSNSRSEMNVSTLELGDSALYLCASTPLGRNTGELFFGEGSRLTVL.

This clonotype has more than one count but fewer than ten. V gene TRBV12-3 or TRBV12-4 combines with J gene TRBJ1-5, with D tentatively TRBD1 (5 bases). With 6 bases removed from V and 2 bases from J, the gap between germline ends came to 17 bases. This CDR3 comprises 16 residues. In DNA form, the CDR3 reads TGTGCCAGCAGACAGTTCATTCCAGGGTGCAATCAGCCCCAGCATTTT. This encodes CASRQFIPGCNQPQHF.

The rearrangement links TRBV7-9 to TRBJ2-3, with D uncertain. The V gene's germline CDR1 is SEHNR and CDR2 FQNEAQ (reference sequence). With 6 bases removed from V and 0 bases from J, the gap between germline ends came to 13 bases. This CDR3 is built from 15 residues. DNA for the CDR3: TGTGCCAGCAGGGTACAGAGCACTAGCACAGATACGCAGTATTTT. Its translation: CASRVQSTSTDTQYF.

This clonotype was counted a few times. The rearrangement links TRBV4-1 to TRBJ1-6; tentatively, D is TRBD1 (6 bases). Trimming took 0 bases from V and 1 from J, leaving 19 bases between them. The germline V gene has CDR1 MGHRA and CDR2 YSYEKL. This CDR3 contains 20 residues. The CDR3 coding sequence is TGCGCCAGCAGCCAAGATCCGGGGGCGCGGTTACTGTCCTATAATTCACCCCTCCACTTT. This encodes CASSQDPGARLLSYNSPLHF.

This clonotype was seen ten or more times. The chain recombines TRBV5-8 with TRBJ1-5; 7 bases agree with TRBD1. The germline V gene encodes CDR1 SGHTS and CDR2 YDEGEE. This CDR3 comprises 15 residues. Trimming at V came to 5 bases and at J to 5 bases, leaving 10 bases not matched to a gene. Here the CDR3 reads CASSPTGDWDQPQHF. CDR3 bases: TGTGCCAGCAGTCCTACAGGGGATTGGGATCAGCCCCAGCATTTT.